This T cell receptor (beta chain) was identified during a study of T-cell reconstitution after alpha-beta-depleted transplantation in children. CDR3 length equals 17 residues. Trimming took 3 bases from V and 2 from J; bases not matched to a gene: 11. The germline CDR1 and CDR2 sequences are SGHVS and FQNEAQ. TCRbeta library preparation incorporated unique molecular identifiers. TCRdb passed the PCR reads through MiXCR, listing each CDR3 protein once. The sample lists about 690,000 distinct CDR3 sequences, approximately 16% seen once, with approximately 1% in the top ten. The chain carries TRBV7-8 and TRBJ2-5; TRBD1 matches at 8 bases. This receptor was identified in a human donor who donated a stem cell graft to a child with acute myeloid leukemia. This specimen was PBMCs from the stem cell graft donor, taken from the stem cell graft. CDR3 DNA sequence: TGTGCCAGCAGCTTGCTTAGAGGACAGGGATTACAAGAGACCCAGTACTTC. Its translation: CASSLLRGQGLQETQYF.